The 5 T cell receptor beta chains in this list originate from one sample, sequenced in a study of cytomegalovirus exposure and HLA in healthy donors. The PCR employed 60 Vbeta primers together with 13 Jbeta primers. Method: immunoSEQ multiplex PCR; TCRdb's copy keeps in-frame clones and lacks some. The table has 120,000 or so clones, around 88% seen once. Material for sequencing was PBMCs. These TCRs come from a man aged 35-49 years in good health and CMV-seronegative.

J is TRBJ1-2 and V is TRBV6-5; 9 bases match TRBD1. The CDR3 sequence is 16 residues long. Germline CDR1 is MNHEY and CDR2 is SVGAGI. V lost 2 bases, J lost 0 bases, and 4 bases stayed unmatched. CDR3 nucleotides: TGTGCCAGCAGTTACGCCACAGGGGGCTCTAACTATGGCTACACCTTC. As protein: CASSYATGGSNYGYTF.

There are a few counts of this clone. The DNA for the CDR3 is TGTGCCTGGAGTCCTAAAGATACGCAGTATTTT. Translation: CAWSPKDTQYF. The chain links TRBV30 to TRBJ2-3; D is uncertain. CDR3 length: 11 residues. CDR1 and CDR2 (germline): GTSNPN, SVGIG (reference sequence). Trimming stripped 2 bases from V and 5 bases from J, with 5 bases between. The whole variable domain, filled in from reference TRBV30 and TRBJ2-3, reads SQTIHQWPATLVQPVGSPLSLECTVEGTSNPNLYWYRQAAGRGLQLLFYSVGIGQISSEVPQNLSASRPQDRQFILSSKKLLLSDSGFYLCAWSPKDTQYFGPGTRLTVL.

J is TRBJ2-7 and V is TRBV18, with 8 bases that match TRBD1. This CDR3 is 14 amino acids long. Losses at the gene ends were 6 bases for V and 2 bases for J; bases not matched to a gene: 6. Germline V gives CDR1 KGHSH, CDR2 LQKENI. The CDR3 nucleotides are TGTGCCAGCTCCCCCAGGGGGCCGACCTACGAGCAGTACTTC. Protein sequence: CASSPRGPTYEQYF.

The table lists this clone with a few counts. This chain uses TRBV30 with TRBJ1-2, with a tentative D call TRBD1 (6 bases). V was clipped by 5 bases and J by 6 bases, with 16 bases between them. The CDR3 is 13 amino acids. Germline V CDR1 and CDR2: GTSNPN, SVGIG (reference sequence). In DNA, the CDR3 is TGTGCCTGGGGTCTACAGGGAACTCATGGCTACACCTTC. It specifies CAWGLQGTHGYTF.

The CDR3 region is CASSGLRRVGEAFF. CDR3 nucleotide sequence: TGTGCCAGCAGCGGACTCCGGCGGGTTGGTGAAGCTTTCTTT. V usage is TRBV5-6 and J usage is TRBJ1-1; D gene ambiguous. The CDR3 totals 14 residues. CDR1 is SGHDT, CDR2 YYEEEE, per germline. Trimming took 4 bases from V and 7 from J, leaving 17 bases between them.